Listed here are 25 T cell receptor beta chains from one sample, sequenced in a study of blood T cell repertoires in COVID-19. TCRdb's copy holds only in-frame clones and misses some; the assay was immunoSEQ multiplex PCR. The data show approximately 220,000 clones, with 86% seen just once and roughly 4% held by the top ten. What was sequenced was PBMCs or T cells enriched from blood (not recorded which). These receptors were collected from a woman in her 30s who had been exposed to COVID-19.

There are a few counts of this clone. This chain links TRBV30 with TRBJ2-3; 7 nucleotides align to TRBD2. The CDR3 consists of 13 residues. V lost 0 bases, J lost 7 bases, and 4 bases stayed unmatched. Germline V gene lookup returns CDR1 GTSNPN and CDR2 SVGIG (reference sequence). CDR3 coding DNA: TGTGCCTGGAGTGTGGGGGGGGTAAATACGCAGTATTTT. This encodes CAWSVGGVNTQYF.

This rearrangement joins TRBV2 to TRBJ2-2; 10 positions agree with TRBD2. V dropped 4 bases and J dropped 2; count of bases not matched to a gene: 4. The CDR3 sequence is 16 residues long. The germline gives CDR1 SNHLY, CDR2 FYNNEI. This chain's CDR3 is CASSASGGVNTGELFF. CDR3 in DNA: TGTGCCAGCAGTGCAAGCGGGGGGGTTAACACCGGGGAGCTGTTTTTT.

The CDR3 region has the DNA TGTGCCAGCAGCCTATCGCCGGGGTCTGGCTACACCTTC. It yields the protein CASSLSPGSGYTF. The chain joins TRBV14 to TRBJ1-2; D call uncertain. Trimming pared 4 bases from V and 7 bases from J, leaving 13 bases between. CDR3 length: 13 amino acids. Per germline, CDR1 SGHDN and CDR2 FVKESK.

V is TRBV14 and J is TRBJ2-3; possible D gene TRBD2, 6 bases. The CDR3 has 17 residues. CDR1 is SGHDN, CDR2 FVKESK, per germline. With 4 bases removed from V and 1 base from J, the gap between germline ends came to 18 bases. CDR3 coding DNA: TGTGCCAGCAGCCCATATTATTTGACGGGAGGCACAGATACGCAGTATTTT. Its translation: CASSPYYLTGGTDTQYF.

The rearrangement joins TRBV3-1 (or the pseudogene TRBV3-2) to TRBJ1-1; no clear D gene. The CDR3 has 16 residues. CDR1 is LGHDT, CDR2 YNNKEL, per germline (reference sequence). Trimming removed 3 bases from V and 4 bases from J, with 18 bases in between. The CDR3 DNA is TGTGCCAGCAGCCACCTCTGGGCACGCCAGAGCACTGAAGCTTTCTTT. Translated: CASSHLWARQSTEAFF.

The chain combines TRBV10-2 with TRBJ1-4; 8 bases are a match to TRBD1. V was pared by 6 bases and J by 7 bases, with 10 bases of the junction left unmatched. This CDR3 has 15 amino acids. Looked up from germline, CDR1 is WSHSY and CDR2 is SAAADI. CDR3 nucleotide sequence: TGCGCCAGCAGAGAAGGACAGGGCGCAACTGAAAAACTGTTTTTT. Translated, it gives CASREGQGATEKLFF.

This clone has just one count. The rearrangement joins TRBV11-2 to TRBJ2-7; D may be TRBD1 (5 bases). Trimming removed 1 base from V and 2 bases from J, with 9 bases in between. The CDR3 loop spans 14 amino acids. The germline V gene encodes CDR1 SGHAT and CDR2 FQNNGV. The CDR3 DNA reads as TGTGCCAGCAGCTTAGGTGGCAGGGCCTACGAGCAGTACTTC. Residues: CASSLGGRAYEQYF.

This chain uses TRBV28 with TRBJ1-1; D gene uncertain. Germline CDR1 MDHEN, CDR2 SYDVKM. V was pared by 6 bases and J by 0 bases, with 11 bases between. The CDR3 runs 14 residues. CDR3 residues: CASSPYSLNTEAFF. The CDR3 region has the DNA TGTGCCAGCAGCCCGTATTCTTTGAACACTGAAGCTTTCTTT.

This clone was counted a few times. The chain is built from TRBV28 and TRBJ2-7, with a possible D match to TRBD2 (6 bases). From germline, CDR1 is MDHEN and CDR2 SYDVKM. Trimming removed 4 bases at V and 6 bases at J, with 16 bases between. This CDR3 has 14 amino acids. This CDR3 reads CASSWRATRREQYF. For the CDR3, the DNA is TGTGCCAGCAGTTGGAGGGCCACACGGCGCGAGCAGTACTTC.

The gene calls are TRBV6-1 and TRBJ2-5; weak D call: TRBD1 (5 bases). From germline, CDR1 is MNHNS and CDR2 SASEGT. V gave up 2 bases and J gave up 1 base, with 11 bases separating them. CDR3 size: 15 residues. The CDR3 nucleotides read TGTGCCAGCAGTGAAATGTCGCAGGGCCAAGAGACCCAGTACTTC. Its translation is CASSEMSQGQETQYF.

CDR3 region: CATSERMSSYNEQFF. In nucleotides, the CDR3 is TGTGCCACCAGTGAACGAATGAGCTCCTACAATGAGCAGTTCTTC. The V gene is TRBV24-1, the J gene TRBJ2-1; unclear D gene. Germline lookup yields CDR1 KGHDR and CDR2 SFDVKD. Between the trimmed V and J ends, which lost 4 bases and 0 bases, there was a span of 9 bases. The CDR3 totals 15 residues.

This clone was recorded a few times. J is TRBJ2-2 and V is TRBV9, with D unresolved. The germline CDR1 and CDR2 sequences are SGDLS and YYNGEE. This CDR3 has 13 amino acids. V was pared by 4 bases and J by 0 bases, with 4 bases between. CDR3 DNA: TGTGCCAGCAGCCCAGCGAACACCGGGGAGCTGTTTTTT. Its protein product is CASSPANTGELFF.

The rearrangement uses TRBV6-4 and TRBJ1-6; D not certain. V was trimmed by 3 bases and J by 7 bases, leaving 7 bases between them. Germline CDR1 reads MRHNA; CDR2 reads SNTAGT. The CDR3 loop spans 13 amino acids. CDR3 sequence reads: CASSEGENSPLHF. DNA for the CDR3: TGTGCCAGCAGTGAAGGAGAAAATTCACCCCTCCACTTT.

The chain carries TRBV11-2 and TRBJ2-3; TRBD2 is a possible D gene (6 bases). Trimming took 0 bases from V and 9 from J, leaving 10 bases between them. CDR1 and CDR2 from the germline V gene are SGHAT and FQNNGV. This CDR3 is 13 amino acids long. CDR3 sequence: CASSLDPTRTQYF. CDR3 nucleotide sequence: TGTGCCAGCAGCTTAGACCCGACTAGAACGCAGTATTTT. The full variable domain, rest sourced from reference TRBV11-2 and TRBJ2-3, is EAGVAQSPRYKIIEKRQSVAFWCNPISGHATLYWYQQILGQGPKLLIQFQNNGVVDDSQLPKDRFSAERLKGVDSTLKIQPAKLEDSAVYLCASSLDPTRTQYFGPGTRLTVL.

V usage is TRBV4-1 and J usage is TRBJ2-1; D call uncertain. This CDR3 is 15 amino acids long. Germline-derived CDR1 and CDR2 are MGHRA and YSYEKL. V was shortened by 0 bases and J by 4 bases, with 10 bases between the two germline ends. The CDR3 bases are TGCGCCAGCAGCCAAGAATCTGGCGGATACAATGAGCAGTTCTTC. Translated: CASSQESGGYNEQFF.

The chain is built from TRBV3-1 (or the pseudogene TRBV3-2) and TRBJ2-7; no reliable D call. The CDR3 spans 14 residues. Germline CDR1 reads LGHDT; CDR2 reads YNNKEL (reference sequence). V lost 0 bases to trimming and J lost 2 bases, with 8 bases between them. This CDR3 is CASSQDRTAYEQYF. CDR3 bases: TGTGCCAGCAGCCAAGATCGAACAGCCTACGAGCAGTACTTC.

As for this clone: Other nucleotide sequences in the sample specify the same CDR3. This chain links TRBV21-1 with TRBJ2-7; the DNA was not compared with TRBD1, the D call given in the table. TRBV21-1 is a pseudogene. The CDR3 length is 18 residues. This CDR3 reads CASTLVGTGLTLSYEQYF. The CDR3 region has the DNA TGTGCCAGCACCTTAGTTGGGACAGGACTCACTCTCTCCTACGAGCAGTACTTC.

The chain is built from TRBV3-1 (or the pseudogene TRBV3-2) and TRBJ2-2; 14 bases agree with TRBD2. This CDR3 contains 16 residues. V shed 4 bases, J shed 6 bases, and the junction held 4 bases outside the gene matches. Germline V gives CDR1 LGHDT, CDR2 YNNKEL (reference sequence). CDR3 bases: TGTGCCAGCAGCCGACAGACTAGCGGGGGGGCCGGGGAGCTGTTTTTT. Translation: CASSRQTSGGAGELFF.

The V and J genes are TRBV6-5 and TRBJ2-2; D gene uncertain. Germline V gives CDR1 MNHEY, CDR2 SVGAGI. The CDR3 is 14 residues long. V lost 6 bases and J 2 bases, leaving 10 bases between the germline ends. As DNA, the CDR3 is TGTGCCAGCAGGGCAGGATTAAACACCGGGGAGCTGTTTTTT. Protein: CASRAGLNTGELFF.

This sequence joins TRBV29-1 and TRBJ1-1, with D tentatively TRBD1 (5 bases). CDR3 length equals 15 residues. CDR1 and CDR2 from the germline V gene are SQVTM and ANQGSEA. V dropped 1 base and J dropped 0 bases, with 12 bases sitting between them. CDR3 coding DNA: TGCAGCGTTGAAGTAAGGGCACAGGTGAACACTGAAGCTTTCTTT. The encoded protein is CSVEVRAQVNTEAFF.

The chain joins TRBV30 to TRBJ1-2; no reliable D call. V shed 4 bases and J shed 8 bases, with 20 bases lying between them. Germline V lookup: CDR1 GTSNPN, CDR2 SVGIG (reference sequence). The CDR3 has 14 residues. CDR3 in amino acids: CAWTSGSSGRGYTF. The CDR3, as DNA: TGTGCCTGGACCTCCGGCAGCAGCGGAAGGGGCTACACCTTC.

The V call is TRBV7-2, the J call TRBJ1-2, with D tentatively TRBD1 (5 bases). Trimming shortened V by 5 bases and J by 6 bases, and 19 bases separated the two germline ends. Germline V lookup: CDR1 SGHTA, CDR2 FQGNSA. The CDR3 totals 15 residues. CDR3 sequence (DNA): TGTGCCAGCAGCGTTATTGGGGCAGTAGCCAATGGCTACACCTTC. Amino acids: CASSVIGAVANGYTF.

The chain combines TRBV21-1 with TRBJ1-1; the table calls TRBD1, which could not be checked here. TRBV21-1 is classified as a pseudogene. The CDR3 covers 15 residues. This chain's CDR3 is CASSLQGKMNTEAFF. The DNA for the CDR3 is TGTGCCAGCAGCCTACAGGGAAAGATGAACACTGAAGCTTTCTTT.

J is TRBJ2-7 and V is TRBV11-2; TRBD2 might be the D (5 bases). The germline CDR1 and CDR2 sequences are SGHAT and FQNNGV. V lost 7 bases and J lost 6, with 13 bases in between. The CDR3 runs 12 residues. CDR3 DNA sequence: TGTGCCAGCACCAGATCCCGGGGCGAGCAGTACTTC. Its translation is CASTRSRGEQYF.

About this clone: Compared with germline, one end of the junction differs, possibly owing to a read error. The CDR3 here is CTSSTVEFGNTIYF. The CDR3 bases are TGTACCAGCTCGACAGTTGAATTTGGAAACACCATATATTTT. The chain combines TRBV19 with TRBJ1-3; D possibly corresponds to TRBD1 (5 bases). Looked up from germline, CDR1 is LNHDA and CDR2 is SQIVND (reference sequence). CDR3 length equals 14 residues.